One sample yielded the 10 T cell receptor beta chains listed below, sequenced in a study of T and B cells in COVID-19 patients. TRB rearrangements were amplified by multiplex PCR with BIOMED2 TRB-A/B primers. TCRdb ran MiXCR on the multiplex PCR reads and lists one entry per CDR3 protein. The table has more than 5,000 distinct CDR3 sequences, around 34% seen once; the top ten hold 50% to 65%. Blood genomic DNA input for TRB amplification was roughly 220-500 ng. Sequenced: blood. The receptors were gathered from a human donor with active COVID-19.

The gene calls are TRBV6-5 and TRBJ1-6; possibly TRBD1 for D (6 bases). CDR3 size: 13 residues. The germline gives CDR1 MNHEY, CDR2 SVGAGI. V lost 6 bases, J lost 7 bases, and 10 bases lay in between. The CDR3 is CASREGGNSPLHF. CDR3 bases: TGTGCCAGCAGAGAAGGGGGGAATTCACCCCTCCACTTT.

The V and J genes are TRBV12-3 or TRBV12-4 and TRBJ2-7; 8 bases are a match to TRBD1. V lost 3 bases, J lost 3 bases, and 4 bases stayed unmatched. The CDR3 has 14 amino acids. CDR3 nucleotides: TGTGCCAGCAGTTTGGCAGGGGGCAGCTACGAGCAGTACTTC. Its translation is CASSLAGGSYEQYF.

This clonotype is labeled as medium-sized. This chain connects TRBV30 to TRBJ2-7; 14 bases are shared with TRBD2. The CDR3 is made up of 15 amino acids. Looked up from germline, CDR1 is GTSNPN and CDR2 is SVGIG (reference sequence). J was trimmed by 5 bases and V by 2 bases; bases with no gene match: 5. CDR3 coding DNA: TGTGCCTGGAGTCGCGGGACTAGCGGGAGACACGAGCAGTACTTC. This translates into CAWSRGTSGRHEQYF.

This clonotype turned up a few times. The chain joins TRBV6-6 to TRBJ2-7; D is possibly TRBD1 (5 bases). Trimming removed 6 bases at V and 3 bases at J, with 6 bases between. This CDR3 has 11 residues. The germline V gene encodes CDR1 MNHNY and CDR2 SVGAGI (reference sequence). CDR3 residues: CASSTGYEQYF. DNA of the CDR3: TGTGCCAGCAGCACAGGCTACGAGCAGTACTTC.

V is TRBV6-5 and J is TRBJ1-5; D is unclear. The CDR3 runs to 13 residues. The V end was cut by 4 bases, the J end by 4 bases, with 8 bases between. Germline V lookup: CDR1 MNHEY, CDR2 SVGAGI. Here the CDR3 DNA reads TGTGCCAGCAGTTTCCGACCAAATCAGCCCCAGCATTTT. Translated: CASSFRPNQPQHF.

The chain recombines TRBV5-6 with TRBJ2-6; tentative D call: TRBD2 (7 bases). The CDR3 runs 16 residues. The V end was cut by 2 bases, the J end by 2 bases, with 11 bases between. The germline CDR1 and CDR2 sequences are SGHDT and YYEEEE. In nucleotides, the CDR3 is TGTGCCAGCAGCTTAAGCGGGACAACTGGGGCCAACGTCCTGACTTTC. The encoded protein is CASSLSGTTGANVLTF.

This sequence joins TRBV7-2 and TRBJ1-1; 8 bases are shared with TRBD1. The CDR3 spans 14 residues. The ends lost 5 bases at V and 5 bases at J; junction bases unmatched: 7. CDR1 and CDR2 (germline): SGHTA, FQGNSA. The CDR3 reads CASSTTGARTEAFF. The CDR3 bases are TGTGCCAGCAGCACGACAGGGGCGAGGACTGAAGCTTTCTTT.

This clonotype is medium-sized within its sample. The chain couples TRBV29-1 to TRBJ1-2; D gene uncertain. The V gene lost 2 bases and the J gene lost 1 base, with 5 bases spanning the gap. There are 12 residues in the CDR3. Germline CDR1 reads SQVTM; CDR2 reads ANQGSEA. Written as DNA, the CDR3 is TGCAGCGTTGAAACCGTTAACTATGGCTACACCTTC. Translated, it gives CSVETVNYGYTF.

DNA for the CDR3: TGTGCCAGCAGCACGGGGACTAGCGTTGGGGGGGCAGATACGCAGTATTTT. It codes for CASSTGTSVGGADTQYF. The chain joins TRBV5-6 to TRBJ2-3; 10 bases align to TRBD2. The CDR3 is made up of 17 amino acids. Per germline, CDR1 SGHDT and CDR2 YYEEEE. J gave up 4 bases and V 4 bases, and 12 bases lay outside the gene matches.

The chain has TRBV20-1 and TRBJ2-1; perhaps TRBD2 as D (6 bases). V was clipped by 5 bases and J by 5 bases, with 13 bases between them. Germline assignment: CDR1 DFQATT and CDR2 SNEGSKA (reference sequence). This CDR3 is built from 13 residues. CDR3 nucleotide sequence: TGCAGTGCTGACTTAGCGGTAAACAATGAGCAGTTCTTC. Translating gives CSADLAVNNEQFF.